These 30 T cell receptor beta chains were all obtained from the same sample, sequenced in a study of shared clonotypes between healthy human individuals. TCRdb's table, derived via immunoSEQ multiplex PCR, lists solely in-frame clones and lacks some. The table has approximately 2.5 million clones, 80% to 95% seen once. Sequencing input: naive CD4+ T cells from PBMCs. Subset reported: CD45RA+ positively selected. These receptors came from a man between 18 and 29 years old in good health. Some clones in this sample may be carry-over from other donors' samples.

This clone was observed a few times. The chain uses TRBV9 and TRBJ1-4, with TRBD1 identical over 7 bases. The CDR3 contains 15 residues. The ends lost 0 bases at V and 8 bases at J; junction bases unmatched: 7. The germline V gene encodes CDR1 SGDLS and CDR2 YYNGEE. As DNA, the CDR3 is TGTGCCAGCAGCGTAGAGGCAGGGGGTCCGGAAAAACTGTTTTTT. This encodes CASSVEAGGPEKLFF.

CDR3 protein: CASSLAGELETQYF. In DNA form, the CDR3 reads TGCGCCAGCAGCCTAGCGGGAGAGTTGGAGACCCAGTACTTC. The chain joins TRBV5-1 to TRBJ2-5, with 10 bases identical to TRBD2. Germline lookup yields CDR1 SGHRS and CDR2 YFSETQ. The CDR3 has 14 residues. V lost 4 bases to trimming and J lost 5 bases; unmatched junction nucleotides: 5.

V is TRBV4-1 and J is TRBJ2-1, with D unresolved. Germline CDR1 is MGHRA and CDR2 is YSYEKL. V lost 4 bases and J 4 bases, leaving 20 bases between the germline ends. CDR3 size: 17 residues. The CDR3 region has the DNA TGCGCCAGCAGCCCTCTCACGAGGCCCACCCTTTACAATGAGCAGTTCTTC. This encodes CASSPLTRPTLYNEQFF.

This clone was seen more than once but under ten times. This sample also contains other DNA sequences that code for the same CDR3. The chain employs TRBV5-4 and TRBJ1-2, with TRBD1 identical over 7 bases. The CDR3 spans 13 residues. Germline CDR1 is SGHNT and CDR2 is YYREEE (reference sequence). V gave up 0 bases and J gave up 6 bases; unmatched junction bases: 2. This CDR3 reads CASSLGQGDGYTF. The CDR3 coding sequence is TGTGCCAGCAGCTTGGGACAGGGTGATGGCTACACCTTC.

The rearrangement links TRBV7-9 to TRBJ1-1; TRBD1 agrees at 8 bases. The CDR3 extends over 15 amino acids. Germline-derived CDR1 and CDR2 are SEHNR and FQNEAQ (reference sequence). The V and J ends lost 3 bases and 3 bases, in that order; junction bases with no gene match: 6. CDR3 protein: CASSLGQGADTEAFF. For the CDR3, the DNA is TGTGCCAGCAGCTTGGGGCAGGGGGCAGACACTGAAGCTTTCTTT. The full variable domain, in which reference TRBV7-9 and TRBJ1-1 provide the parts outside the CDR3, is DTGVSQNPRHKITKRGQNVTFRCDPISEHNRLYWYRQTLGQGPEFLTYFQNEAQLEKSRLLSDRFSAERPKGSFSTLEIQRTEQGDSAMYLCASSLGQGADTEAFFGQGTRLTVV.

The rearrangement links TRBV6-1 to TRBJ1-5; D is ambiguous. V was clipped by 8 bases and J by 4 bases, with 9 bases between them. Germline assignment: CDR1 MNHNS and CDR2 SASEGT. The CDR3 runs to 12 residues. The CDR3 DNA reads TGTGCCAGCGGAGTTTTTAATCAGCCCCAGCATTTT. Protein: CASGVFNQPQHF.

Here the CDR3 DNA reads TGTGCCAGCAGTGCGACAGGGCGTCAGCCCCAGCATTTT. Translated, it gives CASSATGRQPQHF. The genes are TRBV6-1 and TRBJ1-5; 7 bases agree with TRBD1. After removal of 4 bases from V and 6 bases from J, the junction contained 3 bases not matched to a gene. Germline V gene sequence: CDR1 MNHNS, CDR2 SASEGT. The CDR3 extends over 13 amino acids.

This chain connects TRBV10-3 to TRBJ2-1; 10 nucleotides align to TRBD2. Trimming took 0 bases from V and 3 from J; bases not matched to a gene: 5. CDR3 length equals 17 residues. Germline assignment: CDR1 ENHRY and CDR2 SYGVKD. The chain's CDR3 is CAISESGGTSDYNEQFF. In DNA, the CDR3 is TGTGCCATCAGTGAGTCGGGGGGGACTAGCGACTACAATGAGCAGTTCTTC.

This chain connects TRBV5-1 to TRBJ1-1; 8 bases are a match to TRBD1. V gave up 0 bases and J gave up 5 bases; unmatched junction bases: 15. Germline CDR1 is SGHRS and CDR2 is YFSETQ. CDR3 length: 18 residues. For the CDR3, the DNA is TGCGCCAGCAGCTTGGCCCCGGGACAGGATCTCCCTGGGACTGAAGCTTTCTTT. Its translation is CASSLAPGQDLPGTEAFF.

The V call is TRBV2, the J call TRBJ2-1; D is undetermined. V shed 6 bases and J shed 0 bases, with 9 bases lying between them. There are 14 residues in the CDR3. Germline CDR1 is SNHLY and CDR2 is FYNNEI. CDR3 sequence (DNA): TGTGCCAGCAGCCCCTTGAGCTCCTACAATGAGCAGTTCTTC. This encodes CASSPLSSYNEQFF.

The CDR3 sequence: CASSQGQGAVEETQYF. In nucleotides, the CDR3 is TGTGCCAGCAGTCAAGGACAGGGAGCAGTAGAAGAGACCCAGTACTTC. The gene calls are TRBV28 and TRBJ2-5; 8 nucleotides line up with TRBD1. The length of the CDR3 is 16 residues. The germline gives CDR1 MDHEN, CDR2 SYDVKM. V lost 5 bases to trimming and J lost 3 bases; unmatched junction nucleotides: 11.

This rearrangement joins TRBV7-7 to TRBJ2-5; tentatively, D is TRBD1 or TRBD2 (5 bases each). Per the germline V gene, CDR1 is SSHAT and CDR2 is FNYEAQ (reference sequence). The CDR3 totals 15 residues. The germline V and J ends were trimmed by 3 bases and 2 bases, with 13 bases remaining between them. The DNA for the CDR3 is TGTGCCAGCAGCTTGATCGGGACGGAACAAGAGACCCAGTACTTC. This translates into CASSLIGTEQETQYF. Using reference TRBV7-7 and TRBJ2-5 for the parts outside the CDR3, the full variable domain is GAGVSQSPRYKVTKRGQDVTLRCDPISSHATLYWYQQALGQGPEFLTYFNYEAQPDKSGLPSDRFSAERPEGSISTLTIQRTEQRDSAMYRCASSLIGTEQETQYFGPGTRLLVL.

The gene calls are TRBV28 and TRBJ1-1; possibly TRBD1 for D (5 bases). This CDR3 has 13 amino acids. Germline V gene data show CDR1 as MDHEN and CDR2 as SYDVKM. The V end lost 5 bases, the J end lost 4 bases, and 11 bases lay between the germline ends. The CDR3, as DNA: TGTGCCAGCAGTACTGGGGGTGGCACTGAAGCTTTCTTT. Its protein is CASSTGGGTEAFF. Full variable domain (rest looked up from reference TRBV28 and TRBJ1-1): DVKVTQSSRYLVKRTGEKVFLECVQDMDHENMFWYRQDPGLGLRLIYFSYDVKMKEKGDIPEGYSVSREKKERFSLILESASTNQTSMYLCASSTGGGTEAFFGQGTRLTVV.

This clone was picked up one time. The rearrangement links TRBV28 to TRBJ1-1, with TRBD1 matching 10 bases. V dropped 5 bases and J dropped 4; count of bases not matched to a gene: 10. Germline V gene sequence: CDR1 MDHEN, CDR2 SYDVKM. The CDR3 extends over 16 amino acids. Written as DNA, the CDR3 is TGTGCCAGCAGTCTCGACCCCAGGACAGGGGGCACTGAAGCTTTCTTT. It yields the protein CASSLDPRTGGTEAFF.

About this clone itself: Other DNA sequences within the sample encode an identical CDR3. The chain joins TRBV5-1 to TRBJ2-3; D gene unclear. CDR1 SGHRS and CDR2 YFSETQ come from the germline V gene. Between the trimmed V and J ends, which lost 4 bases and 3 bases, there was a span of 6 bases. CDR3 length equals 12 residues. The CDR3 coding sequence is TGCGCCAGCAGCAACGTGACAGATACGCAGTATTTT. Translated, it gives CASSNVTDTQYF. Complete variable domain (other parts from reference TRBV5-1 and TRBJ2-3): KAGVTQTPRYLIKTRGQQVTLSCSPISGHRSVSWYQQTPGQGLQFLFEYFSETQRNKGNFPGRFSGRQFSNSRSEMNVSTLELGDSALYLCASSNVTDTQYFGPGTRLTVL.

The CDR3 spells CASSFTLAVYNEQFF. The CDR3, as DNA: TGTGCCAGCAGCTTTACTCTAGCGGTTTACAATGAGCAGTTCTTC. The rearrangement links TRBV7-7 to TRBJ2-1; 7 bases fit TRBD2. With 3 bases clipped from V and 4 bases from J, the junction kept 6 bases outside the gene matches. This CDR3 contains 15 residues. Germline CDR1 reads SSHAT; CDR2 reads FNYEAQ (reference sequence).

This clone was seen only a few times. This chain links TRBV7-3 with TRBJ2-1; the match to TRBD2 covers 14 bases. Germline CDR1 SGHTA, CDR2 FQGTGA. J lost 6 bases, V lost 4 bases, and 2 bases had no gene match. The CDR3 is made up of 15 amino acids. The CDR3 protein is CASSSGLAGGNEQFF. Written as DNA, the CDR3 is TGTGCCAGCAGCTCCGGACTAGCGGGAGGCAATGAGCAGTTCTTC.

The gene calls are TRBV25-1 and TRBJ1-3; tentatively, D is TRBD1 (5 bases). Per the germline V gene, CDR1 is MGHDK and CDR2 is SYGVNS. The V gene lost 3 bases and the J gene lost 8 bases, with 17 bases spanning the gap. This CDR3 spans 15 amino acids. CDR3 region: CASSEPQGTGDTIYF. CDR3 nucleotide sequence: TGTGCCAGCAGTGAGCCGCAGGGAACGGGGGACACCATATATTTT.

This rearrangement joins TRBV9 to TRBJ2-1, with TRBD1 identical over 8 bases. The CDR3 is made up of 15 amino acids. V shed 1 base and J 9 bases; nucleotides not matched to a gene: 9. Germline CDR1 is SGDLS and CDR2 is YYNGEE. CDR3 coding DNA: TGTGCCAGCAGCGTAAGTGGACAGGGCTCCGGTGAGCAGTTCTTC. Translating it yields CASSVSGQGSGEQFF.

The rearrangement joins TRBV28 to TRBJ2-1; 11 bases align to TRBD1. Germline lookup yields CDR1 MDHEN and CDR2 SYDVKM. CDR3 size: 16 residues. The V and J ends lost 5 bases and 3 bases, in that order; junction bases with no gene match: 6. The DNA of the CDR3 is TGTGCCAGCAGTACCATCGGGACAGGGGGCTACAATGAGCAGTTCTTC. It specifies CASSTIGTGGYNEQFF. Looking up the rest from reference TRBV28 and TRBJ2-1 gives the full variable domain: DVKVTQSSRYLVKRTGEKVFLECVQDMDHENMFWYRQDPGLGLRLIYFSYDVKMKEKGDIPEGYSVSREKKERFSLILESASTNQTSMYLCASSTIGTGGYNEQFFGPGTRLTVL.

The chain carries TRBV28 and TRBJ2-3; weak D call: TRBD1 (5 bases). Trimming removed 5 bases at V and 11 bases at J, with 14 bases between. The CDR3 consists of 12 residues. Germline lookup yields CDR1 MDHEN and CDR2 SYDVKM. CDR3 loop: CASSPTSQGQYF. CDR3 in DNA: TGTGCCAGCAGTCCTACCTCCCAGGGGCAGTATTTT.

V gene TRBV7-2 combines with J gene TRBJ2-3, with 8 bases that match TRBD2. Germline values: CDR1 SGHTA, CDR2 FQGNSA. Trimming removed 5 bases from V and 4 bases from J; junction bases left unmatched: 11. The CDR3 has 16 residues. CDR3 region: CASSPGGGSRPDTQYF. The CDR3 region has the DNA TGTGCCAGCAGCCCCGGGGGGGGGTCTCGTCCAGATACGCAGTATTTT. Drawing the rest from reference TRBV7-2 and TRBJ2-3, the complete variable domain is GAGVSQSPSNKVTEKGKDVELRCDPISGHTALYWYRQSLGQGLEFLIYFQGNSAPDKSGLPSDRFSAERTGGSVSTLTIQRTQQEDSAVYLCASSPGGGSRPDTQYFGPGTRLTVL.

V gene TRBV10-3 combines with J gene TRBJ1-2; 7 positions agree with TRBD1. Germline loops: CDR1 ENHRY, CDR2 SYGVKD. The CDR3 covers 13 residues. The V gene end was trimmed by 6 bases and the J gene end by 6 bases; junction bases not matched to a gene: 7. The CDR3 nucleotides read TGTGCCATCAGGGCCGGGACAGCGAATGGCTACACCTTC. This encodes CAIRAGTANGYTF.

V and J are TRBV5-6 and TRBJ2-7; maybe TRBD2 (5 bases). Between the trimmed V and J ends, which lost 1 base and 3 bases, there was a span of 11 bases. Germline CDR1 is SGHDT and CDR2 is YYEEEE. CDR3 size: 14 residues. CDR3 nucleotide sequence: TGTGCCAGCAGCTTGTTCGACTACTACTACGAGCAGTACTTC. Translating gives CASSLFDYYYEQYF.

For this clone: Other nucleotide sequences from this sample produce the same CDR3. The chain combines TRBV2 with TRBJ2-1, with 11 bases fitting TRBD2. After removal of 6 bases from V and 2 bases from J, the junction contained 3 bases not matched to a gene. This CDR3 has 15 residues. Germline V gene data show CDR1 as SNHLY and CDR2 as FYNNEI. CDR3 sequence (DNA): TGTGCCAGCAGCCTACTAGCGGGGGCCTACAATGAGCAGTTCTTC. This gives the protein CASSLLAGAYNEQFF.

The V and J genes are TRBV9 and TRBJ1-3; D not resolved. Germline CDR1 is SGDLS and CDR2 is YYNGEE. Trimming removed 1 base from V and 3 bases from J, with 8 bases in between. This CDR3 is built from 14 residues. The CDR3 region is CASSVLISGNTIYF. For the CDR3, the DNA is TGTGCCAGCAGCGTATTAATAAGTGGAAACACCATATATTTT.

This rearrangement joins TRBV20-1 to TRBJ1-2; D may be TRBD1 (5 bases). This CDR3 is built from 11 residues. V was shortened by 6 bases and J by 8 bases, with 13 bases between the two germline ends. Looked up from germline, CDR1 is DFQATT and CDR2 is SNEGSKA (reference sequence). The CDR3, as DNA: TGCAGTGCCTGGGACGGCAGGGGCTACACCTTC. It specifies CSAWDGRGYTF.

The rearrangement uses TRBV6-5 and TRBJ2-3, with a tentative D call TRBD2 (5 bases). In germline, CDR1 is MNHEY, CDR2 SVGAGI. This CDR3 contains 15 residues. The V end lost 6 bases, the J end lost 2 bases, and 15 bases lay between the germline ends. CDR3 protein: CASSLEGLITDTQYF. CDR3 coding DNA: TGTGCCAGCAGCCTAGAGGGCCTCATCACAGATACGCAGTATTTT.

The chain has TRBV28 and TRBJ2-1; TRBD1 matches at 10 bases. This CDR3 has 15 amino acids. Unmatched junction bases numbered 7, after V lost 6 bases and J lost 5 bases. CDR1 MDHEN and CDR2 SYDVKM come from the germline V gene. In DNA, the CDR3 is TGTGCCAGCAGCTTCGGACAGGGGGTGCACAATGAGCAGTTCTTC. It is translated as CASSFGQGVHNEQFF.

The rearrangement uses TRBV28 and TRBJ1-2; D is perhaps TRBD1 (6 bases). The V and J ends lost 2 bases and 8 bases respectively, with 9 bases between them. In germline, CDR1 is MDHEN, CDR2 SYDVKM. This CDR3 comprises 12 residues. In DNA, the CDR3 is TGTGCCAGCAGTTTAGCGGACAGCGGCTACACCTTC. Amino acids: CASSLADSGYTF.